These 5 T cell receptor beta chains were sequenced from one sample in a study of tumor and adjacent non-tumor tissue in lung cancer. TCRbeta libraries were built with three rounds of nested PCR, modified from ARM-PCR. TCRdb reprocessed the multiplex PCR reads via MiXCR and lists one record per CDR3 protein. In the table there are about 200,000 distinct CDR3 sequences, around 71% of which are singletons. The template was RNA from unsorted bulk tissue. The specimen sequenced was lung tumor tissue. The origin of the receptors is a man aged 60 to 75 with non-small cell lung cancer.

This clonotype was detected ten times or more. The chain employs TRBV11-2 and TRBJ2-3, with a tentative D call TRBD1 (5 bases). The CDR3 has 14 amino acids. The germline CDR1 and CDR2 sequences are SGHAT and FQNNGV. V dropped 4 bases and J dropped 3 bases, with 11 bases sitting between them. CDR3 protein: CASSSLRGTDTQYF. The CDR3 region has the DNA TGTGCCAGCAGCTCCCTTAGGGGAACAGATACGCAGTATTTT.

Turning to this clonotype: A read error may be the cause here, since a much bigger clone is one base away. This chain connects TRBV20-1 to TRBJ1-4; 9 positions match TRBD1. The length of the CDR3 is 14 residues. Germline-derived CDR1 and CDR2 are DFQATT and SNEGSKA (reference sequence). The CDR3 DNA reads as TGCAATGCGACCACAGGGGGCTTTAGGGAAAAACTGTTTTTT. It yields the protein CNATTGGFREKLFF.

This sequence joins TRBV7-9 and TRBJ1-4; D not resolved. Trimming cost V 3 bases and J 5 bases, with 16 bases left between them. The germline V gene has CDR1 SEHNR and CDR2 FQNEAQ (reference sequence). This CDR3 contains 16 residues. CDR3 residues: CASSLDLIGRNEKLFF. Here the CDR3 DNA reads TGTGCCAGCAGCTTGGACCTTATCGGGAGGAATGAAAAACTGTTTTTT.

Many counts were recorded for this clonotype. V and J are TRBV12-3 or TRBV12-4 and TRBJ2-3; the D gene could be TRBD1 or TRBD2 (6 bases each). The CDR3 has 16 residues. Trimming cost V 6 bases and J 0 bases, with 16 bases left between them. The DNA of the CDR3 is TGTGCCAGCAGCTACTTATCGGGGGCTAGCACAGATACGCAGTATTTT. Translated, it gives CASSYLSGASTDTQYF.

The rearrangement links TRBV20-1 to TRBJ1-6; 8 bases line up with TRBD1. Germline CDR1 is DFQATT and CDR2 is SNEGSKA (reference sequence). This CDR3 contains 15 residues. Trimming cost V 6 bases and J 7 bases; bases outside gene matches: 11. The CDR3 loop is CSAFVHGQGNSPLHF. In DNA, the CDR3 is TGCAGTGCGTTTGTCCATGGACAGGGAAATTCACCCCTCCACTTT.